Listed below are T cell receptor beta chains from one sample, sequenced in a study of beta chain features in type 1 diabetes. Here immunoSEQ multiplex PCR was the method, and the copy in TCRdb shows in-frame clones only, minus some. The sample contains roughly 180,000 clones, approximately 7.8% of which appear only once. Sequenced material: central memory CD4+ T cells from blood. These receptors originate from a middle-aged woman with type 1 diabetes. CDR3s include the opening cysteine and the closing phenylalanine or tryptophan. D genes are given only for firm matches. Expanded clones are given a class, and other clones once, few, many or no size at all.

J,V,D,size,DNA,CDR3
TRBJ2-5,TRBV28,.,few,TGTGCCAGCAGTTGGAATTACAGGGATCGGCCCCAGTACTTC,CASSWNYRDRPQYF
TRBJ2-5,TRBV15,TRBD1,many,TGTGCCACCAGCAGAGAGGGACAGGGGAAACGAGAGACCCAGTACTTC,CATSREGQGKRETQYF
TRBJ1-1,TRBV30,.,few,TGTGCCTGGAGTACAGGGCTGAACACTGAAGCTTTCTTT,CAWSTGLNTEAFF
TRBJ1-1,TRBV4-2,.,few,TGTGCCAGCAGCCAAGAGGTTTCAGGGCATCTCGCTTTCTTT,CASSQEVSGHLAFF
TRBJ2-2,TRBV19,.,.,TGTGCCAGTAGCAGGGAAATGGGCAGGGAGGCCGGGGAGCTGTTTTTT,CASSREMGREAGELFF
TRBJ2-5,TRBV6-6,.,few,TGTGCCAGCAGTTACGACAGCGTACAAGAGACCCAGTACTTC,CASSYDSVQETQYF
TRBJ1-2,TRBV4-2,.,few,TGTGCCAGCAGCCAAGATGCTCCCCCAGGGATCTATGGCTACACCTTC,CASSQDAPPGIYGYTF
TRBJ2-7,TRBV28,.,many,TGTGCCAGCAGGGGGCCCAGGGCTTATGACGAGCAGTACTTC,CASRGPRAYDEQYF
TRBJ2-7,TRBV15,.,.,TGTGCCACCAGCAGAGATCACAGGGAGTACGAGCAGTACTTC,CATSRDHREYEQYF
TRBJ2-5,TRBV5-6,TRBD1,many,TGTGCCAGTTCACCGGGACAGGTTTTAGTCGCCCAGTACTTC,CASSPGQVLVAQYF
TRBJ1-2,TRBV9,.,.,TGTGCCAGCAGCGCTAAGTCTCAGCGGGGAGACTATGGCTACACCTTC,CASSAKSQRGDYGYTF
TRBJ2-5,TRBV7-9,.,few,TGTGCCAGCAGCTTAGTGTCAGGGGAAGAGACCCAGTACTTC,CASSLVSGEETQYF
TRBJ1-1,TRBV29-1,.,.,TGCAGCGTGGAGGGAGGGAATGCAGGGACTTTCTTT,CSVEGGNAGTFF
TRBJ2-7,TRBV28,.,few,TGTGCCAGCAGTCCGCCTGCGGCACGCCGGCTACCCTACGAGCAGTACTTC,CASSPPAARRLPYEQYF
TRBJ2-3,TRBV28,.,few,TGTGCCAGCAGTTTAAATTCGGATACGCAGTATTTT,CASSLNSDTQYF
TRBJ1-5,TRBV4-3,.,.,TGCGCCAGCAGCCAAGGACAGGACGGACAGCCCCAGCATTTT,CASSQGQDGQPQHF
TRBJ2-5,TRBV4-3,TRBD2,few,TGCGCCAGCAGTGATCCGCGGGGGGAGACCCAGTACTTC,CASSDPRGETQYF
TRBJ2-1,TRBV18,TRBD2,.,TGTGCCAGCTCACCAAGGGCTAGCGGCGACAATGAGCAGTTCTTC,CASSPRASGDNEQFF
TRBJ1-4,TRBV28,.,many,TGTGCCAGCAGTGCGGACAGTCCAACTAATGAAAAACTGTTTTTT,CASSADSPTNEKLFF
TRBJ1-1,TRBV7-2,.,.,TGTGCCAGCAGCTTAGAGGCAGGGAACACTGAAGCTTTCTTT,CASSLEAGNTEAFF